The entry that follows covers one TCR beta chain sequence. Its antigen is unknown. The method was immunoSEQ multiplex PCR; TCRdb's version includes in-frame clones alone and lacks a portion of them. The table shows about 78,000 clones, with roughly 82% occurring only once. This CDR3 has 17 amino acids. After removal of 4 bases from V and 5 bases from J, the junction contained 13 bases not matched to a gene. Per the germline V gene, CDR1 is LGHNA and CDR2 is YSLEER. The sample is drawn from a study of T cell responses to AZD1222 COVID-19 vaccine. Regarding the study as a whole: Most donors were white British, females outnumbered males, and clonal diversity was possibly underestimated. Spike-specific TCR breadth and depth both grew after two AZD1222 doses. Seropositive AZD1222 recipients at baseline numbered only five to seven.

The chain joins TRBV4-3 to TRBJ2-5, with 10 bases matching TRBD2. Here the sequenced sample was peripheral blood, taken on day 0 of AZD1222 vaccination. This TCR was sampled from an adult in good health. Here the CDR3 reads CASSPDYPSGSGETQYF. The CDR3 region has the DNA TGCGCCAGCAGCCCCGACTACCCTAGCGGGAGCGGGGAGACCCAGTACTTC.